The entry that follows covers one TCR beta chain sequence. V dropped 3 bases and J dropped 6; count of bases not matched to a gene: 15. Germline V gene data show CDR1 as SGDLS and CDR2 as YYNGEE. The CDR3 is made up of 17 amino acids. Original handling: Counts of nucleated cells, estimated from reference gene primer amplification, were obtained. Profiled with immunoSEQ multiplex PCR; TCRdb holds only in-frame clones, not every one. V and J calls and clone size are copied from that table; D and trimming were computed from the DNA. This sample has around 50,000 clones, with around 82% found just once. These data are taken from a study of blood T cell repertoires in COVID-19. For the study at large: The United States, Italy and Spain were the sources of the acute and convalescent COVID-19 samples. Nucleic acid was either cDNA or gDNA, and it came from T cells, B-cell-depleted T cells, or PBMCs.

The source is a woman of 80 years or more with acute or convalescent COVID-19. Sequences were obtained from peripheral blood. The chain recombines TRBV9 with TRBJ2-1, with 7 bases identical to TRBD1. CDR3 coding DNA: TGTGCCAGCAGCGAGAAAACAGGGGCCCGACGGGGCAATGAGCAGTTCTTC. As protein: CASSEKTGARRGNEQFF.